This is a list of T cell receptor beta chains from one sample in a study of T-cell reconstitution after alpha-beta-depleted transplantation in children. TCRdb re-called the PCR reads through MiXCR, storing one row per CDR3 protein. The table lists hundreds of thousands of distinct CDR3 sequences, about 12% of them singletons. The specimen comprised PBMCs from the stem cell graft donor, sampled from the stem cell graft. These receptors all stem from a human donor who donated a stem cell graft to a child with acute lymphoblastic leukemia. The CDR3 runs from the conserved cysteine through the conserved F or W. A D gene is named only where the DNA matches it firmly. Clone sizes are given selectively: once, few, many, or a class where the clone is expanded.

cdr3_nt: TGCGCCAGCCGCCCGTCTAGACAGGGACAAGAGACCCAGTACTTC; cdr3_aa: CASRPSRQGQETQYF; clone_size: NA; v_call: TRBV5-1; j_call: TRBJ2-5; d_call: TRBD1
cdr3_nt: TGTGCCAGCAGTTGGGCCGGGAGGGGCACCGGGGAGCTGTTTTTT; cdr3_aa: CASSWAGRGTGELFF; clone_size: NA; v_call: TRBV6-5; j_call: TRBJ2-2; d_call: TRBD2
cdr3_nt: TGCAGTGCTAGCTTCTCTAGCGGGGGGGCATGGACCCAGTACTTC; cdr3_aa: CSASFSSGGAWTQYF; clone_size: many; v_call: TRBV20-1; j_call: TRBJ2-5; d_call: TRBD2
cdr3_nt: TGCAGCGTTCGGGGACAGGGCTCCTACGAGCAGTACTTC; cdr3_aa: CSVRGQGSYEQYF; clone_size: many; v_call: TRBV29-1; j_call: TRBJ2-7; d_call: TRBD1
cdr3_nt: TGCAGCGTTGGACAGAAGGGAGGGACCCAGTACTTC; cdr3_aa: CSVGQKGGTQYF; clone_size: many; v_call: TRBV29-1; j_call: TRBJ2-5; d_call: NA
cdr3_nt: TGCAGCGTTGGAACAGATCTAGATAGCAATCAGCCCCAGCATTTT; cdr3_aa: CSVGTDLDSNQPQHF; clone_size: many; v_call: TRBV29-1; j_call: TRBJ1-5; d_call: NA
cdr3_nt: TGTGCCACCTGCCCTGTGGCGGGGGGGCTGGATACGCAGTATTTT; cdr3_aa: CATCPVAGGLDTQYF; clone_size: once; v_call: TRBV3-1; j_call: TRBJ2-3; d_call: TRBD2
cdr3_nt: TGTGCCAGCAGCTTAGCTGACAGGCCAACGTACGAGCAGTACTTC; cdr3_aa: CASSLADRPTYEQYF; clone_size: NA; v_call: TRBV11-2; j_call: TRBJ2-7; d_call: NA
cdr3_nt: TGTGCCAGCAGCGGGGCAGGGTCCTCCTACAATGAGCAGTTCTTC; cdr3_aa: CASSGAGSSYNEQFF; clone_size: once; v_call: TRBV5-4; j_call: TRBJ2-1; d_call: NA
cdr3_nt: TGTGCCAGTAGCCGGGGACAGGGGACCGGCACAGATACGCAGTATTTT; cdr3_aa: CASSRGQGTGTDTQYF; clone_size: many; v_call: TRBV19; j_call: TRBJ2-3; d_call: TRBD1
cdr3_nt: TGTGCCAGCAGCCCGGGACTAGCGGGATTTAACACCGGGGAGCTGTTTTTT; cdr3_aa: CASSPGLAGFNTGELFF; clone_size: many; v_call: TRBV9; j_call: TRBJ2-2; d_call: TRBD2